The TCR beta chain described here comes from a study of T cell changes during pregnancy in multiple sclerosis. This clone was picked up a small number of times. Trimming pared 4 bases from V and 4 bases from J, leaving 11 bases between. There are 14 residues in the CDR3. Germline V CDR1 and CDR2: SGHTA, FQGNSA. Assay used: immunoSEQ multiplex PCR; TCRdb lists only in-frame clones, some missing. The table has fewer than 45,000 clones, nearly 90% seen once; the top ten hold around 0.49%. The rearrangement joins TRBV7-2 to TRBJ1-5; D unclear. Material: CD4+ T cells from peripheral blood mononuclear cells, obtained in the first trimester of pregnancy. The receptor's source is a female donor with multiple sclerosis, enrolled in a pregnancy study. In nucleotides, the CDR3 is TGTGCCAGCAGCTACCGACCGGGAAATCAGCCCCAGCATTTT. The encoded protein is CASSYRPGNQPQHF.